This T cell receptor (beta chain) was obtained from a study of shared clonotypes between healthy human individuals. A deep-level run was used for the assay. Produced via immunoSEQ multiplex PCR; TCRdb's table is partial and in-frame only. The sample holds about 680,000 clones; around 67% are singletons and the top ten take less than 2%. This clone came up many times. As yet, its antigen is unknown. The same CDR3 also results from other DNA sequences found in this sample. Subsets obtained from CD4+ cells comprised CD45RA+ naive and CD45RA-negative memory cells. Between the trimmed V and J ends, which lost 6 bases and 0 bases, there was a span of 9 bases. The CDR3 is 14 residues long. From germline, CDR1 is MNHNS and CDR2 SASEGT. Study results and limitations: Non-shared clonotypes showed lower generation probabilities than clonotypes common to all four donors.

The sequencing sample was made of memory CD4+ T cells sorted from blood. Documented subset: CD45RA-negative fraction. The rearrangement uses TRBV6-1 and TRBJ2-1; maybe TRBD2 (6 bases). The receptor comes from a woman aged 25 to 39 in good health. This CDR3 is CASRDYSSYNEQFF. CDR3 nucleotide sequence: TGTGCCAGCAGGGACTATAGCTCCTACAATGAGCAGTTCTTC.